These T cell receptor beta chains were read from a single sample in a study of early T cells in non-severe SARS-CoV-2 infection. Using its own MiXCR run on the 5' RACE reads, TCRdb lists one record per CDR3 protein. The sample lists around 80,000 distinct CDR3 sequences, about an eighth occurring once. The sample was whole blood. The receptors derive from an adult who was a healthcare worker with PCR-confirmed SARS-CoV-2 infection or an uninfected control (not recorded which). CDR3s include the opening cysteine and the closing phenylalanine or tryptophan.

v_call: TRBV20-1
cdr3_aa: CSALISGGDYGYTF

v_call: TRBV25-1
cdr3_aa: CASGVYAGNTIYF

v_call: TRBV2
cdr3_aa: CASMDNEQFF

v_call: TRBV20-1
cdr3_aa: CSARVPTAGAETQYF

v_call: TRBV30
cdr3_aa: CAWSGTGWDEKLFF

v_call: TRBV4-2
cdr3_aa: CASSQFSGGLRRYF

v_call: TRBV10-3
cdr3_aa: CAISESATMNTEAFF

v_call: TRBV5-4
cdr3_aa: CASSFATLSGNEQFF

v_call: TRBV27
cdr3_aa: CASGRATDTQYF

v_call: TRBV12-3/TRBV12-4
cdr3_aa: CASSLQVAEQYF

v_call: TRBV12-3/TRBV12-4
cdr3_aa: CASQEMEGLGYTF

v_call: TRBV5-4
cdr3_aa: CASSLTSGEETQYF

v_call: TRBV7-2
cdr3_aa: CASSLELAGPETQYF

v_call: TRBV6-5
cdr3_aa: CASSRGSLDNSPLHF

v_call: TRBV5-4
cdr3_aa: CASSLGRVGQETQYF

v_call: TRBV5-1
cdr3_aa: CASSFGPQGNQPQHF

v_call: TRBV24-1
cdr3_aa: CATSDAKRGATGELFF

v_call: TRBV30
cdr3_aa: CAWTLTGGTPLHF

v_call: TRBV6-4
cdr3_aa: CASSVPGQATDTQYF

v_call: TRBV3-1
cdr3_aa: CASSQGRGPETQYF

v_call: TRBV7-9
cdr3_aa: CASSFGASRGTQYF

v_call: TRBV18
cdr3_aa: CASSPVGLAGDNEQFF

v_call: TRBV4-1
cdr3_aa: CASSQVSLGYTEAFF

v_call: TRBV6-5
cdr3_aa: CASSYSNSRYGYTF

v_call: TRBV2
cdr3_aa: CASTPTPTGGRNTIYF

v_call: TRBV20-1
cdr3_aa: CIGGRGNEQFF

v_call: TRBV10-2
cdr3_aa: CASRDLLGDSPLHF